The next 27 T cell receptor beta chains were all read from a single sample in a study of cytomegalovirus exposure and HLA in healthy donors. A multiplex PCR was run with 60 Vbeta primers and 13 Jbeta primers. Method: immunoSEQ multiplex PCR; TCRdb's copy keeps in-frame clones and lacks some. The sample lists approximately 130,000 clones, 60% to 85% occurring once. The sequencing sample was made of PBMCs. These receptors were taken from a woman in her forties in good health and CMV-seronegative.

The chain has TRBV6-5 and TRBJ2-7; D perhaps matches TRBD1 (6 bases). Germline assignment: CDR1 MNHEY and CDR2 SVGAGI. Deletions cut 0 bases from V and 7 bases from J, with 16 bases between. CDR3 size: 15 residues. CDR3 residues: CASSYSSWGLDEQYF. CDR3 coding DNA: TGTGCCAGCAGTTACTCTTCTTGGGGGCTAGATGAGCAGTACTTC.

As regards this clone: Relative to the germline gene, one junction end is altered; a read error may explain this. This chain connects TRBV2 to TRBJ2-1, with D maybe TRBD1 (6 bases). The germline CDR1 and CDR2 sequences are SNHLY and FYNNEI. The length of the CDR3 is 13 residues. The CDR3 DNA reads TGTGCCAGCATCAGGGACAACCGCAATGGGCAGTTCTTC. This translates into CASIRDNRNGQFF.

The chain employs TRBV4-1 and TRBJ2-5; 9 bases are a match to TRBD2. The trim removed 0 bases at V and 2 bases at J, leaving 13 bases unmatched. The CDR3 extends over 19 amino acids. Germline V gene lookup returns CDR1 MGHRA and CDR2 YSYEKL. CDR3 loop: CASSQDSGGVAGVQETQYF. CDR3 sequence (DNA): TGCGCCAGCAGCCAAGATTCGGGGGGGGTAGCGGGAGTACAAGAGACCCAGTACTTC.

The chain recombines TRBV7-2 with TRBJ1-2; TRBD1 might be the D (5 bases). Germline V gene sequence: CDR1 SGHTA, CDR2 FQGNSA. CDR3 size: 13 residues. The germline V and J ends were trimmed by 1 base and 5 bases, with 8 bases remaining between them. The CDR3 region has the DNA TGTGCCAGCAGCTTAGGGACACTGTATGGCTACACCTTC. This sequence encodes CASSLGTLYGYTF.

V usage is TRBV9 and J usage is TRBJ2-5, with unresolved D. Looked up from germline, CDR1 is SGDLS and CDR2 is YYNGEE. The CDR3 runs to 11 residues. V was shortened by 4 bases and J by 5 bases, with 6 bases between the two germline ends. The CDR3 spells CASSYGETQYF. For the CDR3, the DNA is TGTGCCAGCAGCTACGGGGAGACCCAGTACTTC.

The CDR3 protein is CASSLSQGEFYEQYF. The CDR3, as DNA: TGTGCCAGCAGTTTATCACAGGGGGAATTTTACGAGCAGTACTTC. J is TRBJ2-7 and V is TRBV27; 8 bases are shared with TRBD1. Trimming cost V 0 bases and J 4 bases; bases outside gene matches: 5. There are 15 residues in the CDR3. Germline V lookup: CDR1 MNHEY, CDR2 SMNVEV (reference sequence).

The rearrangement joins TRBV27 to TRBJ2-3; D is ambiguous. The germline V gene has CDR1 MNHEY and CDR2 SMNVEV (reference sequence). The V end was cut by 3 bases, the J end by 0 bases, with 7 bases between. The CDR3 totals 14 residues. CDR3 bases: TGTGCCAGCAGTTTGACACGTAGCACAGATACGCAGTATTTT. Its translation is CASSLTRSTDTQYF.

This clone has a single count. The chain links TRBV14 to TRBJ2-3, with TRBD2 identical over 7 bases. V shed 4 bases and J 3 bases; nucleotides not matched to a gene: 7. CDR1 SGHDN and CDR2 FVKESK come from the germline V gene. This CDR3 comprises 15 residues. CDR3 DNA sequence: TGTGCCAGCAGCCGACCCGCGGGGGTGACAGATACGCAGTATTTT. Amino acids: CASSRPAGVTDTQYF.

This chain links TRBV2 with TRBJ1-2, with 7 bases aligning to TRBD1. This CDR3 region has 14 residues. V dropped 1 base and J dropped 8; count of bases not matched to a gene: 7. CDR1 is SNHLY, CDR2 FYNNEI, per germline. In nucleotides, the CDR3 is TGTGCCAGCAGTGAAGTCAACAGGGGTGGGGGCTACACCTTC. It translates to CASSEVNRGGGYTF.

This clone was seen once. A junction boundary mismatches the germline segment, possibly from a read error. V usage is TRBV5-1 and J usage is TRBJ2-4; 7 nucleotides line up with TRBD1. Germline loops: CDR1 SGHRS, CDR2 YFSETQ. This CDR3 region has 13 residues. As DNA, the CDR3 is TGCGCCAGCAGAGGGGGCATTAAAAACAGTCAGTACTTC. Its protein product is CASRGGIKNSQYF.

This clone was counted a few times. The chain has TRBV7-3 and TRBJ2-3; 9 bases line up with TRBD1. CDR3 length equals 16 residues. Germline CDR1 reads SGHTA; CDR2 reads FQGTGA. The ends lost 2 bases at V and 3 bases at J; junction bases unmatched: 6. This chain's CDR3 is CASSLGTGGGTDTQYF. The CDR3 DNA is TGTGCCAGCAGCTTAGGTACAGGGGGCGGTACAGATACGCAGTATTTT.

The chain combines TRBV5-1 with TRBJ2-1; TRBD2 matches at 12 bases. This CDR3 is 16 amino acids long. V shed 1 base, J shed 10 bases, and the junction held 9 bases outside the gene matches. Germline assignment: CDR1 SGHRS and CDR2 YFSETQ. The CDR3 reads CASSLTSSGRAREQFF. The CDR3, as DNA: TGCGCCAGCAGCTTGACCTCTAGCGGGAGGGCCAGGGAGCAGTTCTTC.

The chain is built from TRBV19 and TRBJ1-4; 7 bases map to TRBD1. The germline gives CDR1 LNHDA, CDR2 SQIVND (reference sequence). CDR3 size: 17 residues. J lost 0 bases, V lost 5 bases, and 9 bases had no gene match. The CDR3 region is CASSDRALTSTNEKLFF. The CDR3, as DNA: TGTGCCAGTAGTGACAGGGCCTTAACGTCAACTAATGAAAAACTGTTTTTT.

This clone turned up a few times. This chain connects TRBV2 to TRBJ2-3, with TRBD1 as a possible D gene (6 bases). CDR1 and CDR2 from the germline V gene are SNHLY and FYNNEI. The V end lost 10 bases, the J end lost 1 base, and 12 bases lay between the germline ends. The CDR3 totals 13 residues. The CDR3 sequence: CAIPGVRTDTQYF. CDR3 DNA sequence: TGTGCCATCCCAGGGGTCCGCACAGATACGCAGTATTTT.

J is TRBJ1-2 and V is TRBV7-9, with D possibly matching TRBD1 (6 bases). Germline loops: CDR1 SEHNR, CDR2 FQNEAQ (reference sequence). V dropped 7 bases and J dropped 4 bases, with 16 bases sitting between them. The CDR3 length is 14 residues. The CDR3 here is CASTNTGGPYGYTF. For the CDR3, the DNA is TGTGCCAGCACCAATACGGGGGGGCCCTATGGCTACACCTTC.

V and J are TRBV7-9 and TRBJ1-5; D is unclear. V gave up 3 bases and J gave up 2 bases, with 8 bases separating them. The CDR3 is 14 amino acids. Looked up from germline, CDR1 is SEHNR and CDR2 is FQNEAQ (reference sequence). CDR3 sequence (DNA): TGTGCCAGCAGCTTGGGCAGTGGCAATCAGCCCCAGCATTTT. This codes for CASSLGSGNQPQHF.

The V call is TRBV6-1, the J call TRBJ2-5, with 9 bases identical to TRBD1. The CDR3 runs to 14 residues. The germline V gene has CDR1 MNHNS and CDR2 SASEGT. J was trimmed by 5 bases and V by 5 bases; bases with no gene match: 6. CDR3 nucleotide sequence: TGTGCCAGCAGTTCGACAGGGGGATGGGAGACCCAGTACTTC. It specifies CASSSTGGWETQYF.

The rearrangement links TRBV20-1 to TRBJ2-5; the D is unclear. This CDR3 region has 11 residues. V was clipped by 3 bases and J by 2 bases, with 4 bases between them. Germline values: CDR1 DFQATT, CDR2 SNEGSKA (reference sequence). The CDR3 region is CSASHQETQYF. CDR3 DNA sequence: TGCAGTGCTAGTCATCAAGAGACCCAGTACTTC.

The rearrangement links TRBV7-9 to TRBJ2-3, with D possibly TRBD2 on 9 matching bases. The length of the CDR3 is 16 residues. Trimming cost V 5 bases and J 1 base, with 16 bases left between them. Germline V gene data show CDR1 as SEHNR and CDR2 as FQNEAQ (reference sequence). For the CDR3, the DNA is TGTGCCAGCAGCGACCTAGCGGGACAGGGCACAGATACGCAGTATTTT. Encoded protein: CASSDLAGQGTDTQYF.

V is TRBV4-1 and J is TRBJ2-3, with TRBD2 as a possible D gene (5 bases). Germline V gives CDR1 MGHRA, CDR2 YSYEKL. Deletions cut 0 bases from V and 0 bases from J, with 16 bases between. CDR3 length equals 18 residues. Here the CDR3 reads CASSQDSPASSSTDTQYF. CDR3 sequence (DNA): TGCGCCAGCAGCCAAGATAGCCCCGCTAGCTCTAGCACAGATACGCAGTATTTT.

CDR3 sequence: CASSGGQGANYEQYF. The CDR3 DNA reads TGTGCCAGCAGTGGGGGACAGGGGGCGAACTACGAGCAGTACTTC. The chain employs TRBV5-4 and TRBJ2-7; 12 bases agree with TRBD1. J was trimmed by 3 bases and V by 5 bases; bases with no gene match: 6. Germline V gives CDR1 SGHNT, CDR2 YYREEE (reference sequence). The CDR3 loop spans 15 amino acids.

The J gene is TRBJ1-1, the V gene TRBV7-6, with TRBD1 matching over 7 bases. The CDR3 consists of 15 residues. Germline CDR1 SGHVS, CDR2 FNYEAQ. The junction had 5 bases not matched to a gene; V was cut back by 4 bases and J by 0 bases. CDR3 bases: TGTGCCAGCAGCTCAACAGGGGTCCTGAACACTGAAGCTTTCTTT. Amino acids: CASSSTGVLNTEAFF.

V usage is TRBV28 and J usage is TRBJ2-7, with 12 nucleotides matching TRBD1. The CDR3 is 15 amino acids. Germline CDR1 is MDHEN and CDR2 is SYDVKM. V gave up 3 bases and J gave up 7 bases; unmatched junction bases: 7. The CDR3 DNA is TGTGCCAGCAGTTTGGCCCGGGACAGGGGGCGGGAGCAGTACTTC. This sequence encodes CASSLARDRGREQYF.

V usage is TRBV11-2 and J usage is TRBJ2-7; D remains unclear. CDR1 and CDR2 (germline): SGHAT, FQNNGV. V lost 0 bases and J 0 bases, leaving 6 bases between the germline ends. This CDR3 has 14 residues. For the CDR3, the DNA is TGTGCCAGCAGCTTAGAGGCTAGCTCCTACGAGCAGTACTTC. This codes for CASSLEASSYEQYF.

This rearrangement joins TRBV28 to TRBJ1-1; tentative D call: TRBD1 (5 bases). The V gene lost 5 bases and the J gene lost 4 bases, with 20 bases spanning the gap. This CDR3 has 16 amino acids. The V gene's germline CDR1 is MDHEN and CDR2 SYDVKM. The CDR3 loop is CASSHRGVGRITEAFF. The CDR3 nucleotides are TGTGCCAGCAGTCACCGGGGGGTAGGACGGATCACTGAAGCTTTCTTT.

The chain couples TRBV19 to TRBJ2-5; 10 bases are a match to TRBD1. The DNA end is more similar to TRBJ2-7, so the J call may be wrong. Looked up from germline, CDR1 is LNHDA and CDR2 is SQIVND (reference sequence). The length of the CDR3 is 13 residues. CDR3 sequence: CASSNGQGVEQYF. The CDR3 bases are TGTGCCAGTAGTAACGGACAGGGGGTCGAGCAGTACTTC.

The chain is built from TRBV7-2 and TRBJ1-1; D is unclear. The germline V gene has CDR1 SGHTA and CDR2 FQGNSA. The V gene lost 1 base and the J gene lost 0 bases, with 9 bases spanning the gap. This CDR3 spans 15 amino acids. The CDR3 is CASSLVVGLNTEAFF. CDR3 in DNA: TGTGCCAGCAGCTTAGTTGTCGGTTTGAACACTGAAGCTTTCTTT.